This is a list of T cell receptor beta chains from one sample in a study of T cell repertoires in cytomegalovirus infection. TCRdb analysed the reads with MiXCR anew, one entry per CDR3 protein. The profile shows around 570,000 distinct CDR3 sequences, 35% to 50% of them singletons. Antigens of these TCRs are unknown. This material consisted of cultured PBMCs, taken from culture after CMV antigen stimulation. The receptors stem from a human donor in good health (CMV status not recorded). Some clones in this sample may be carry-over from other donors' samples. Each CDR3 is given with its conserved first and last residue. D genes are given only for firm matches.

d_gene,v_gene,CDR3aa
.,TRBV3-1,CASSQGWGGSEAFF
.,TRBV5-6,CASSPGHSLGEQYF
.,TRBV7-8,CASSADTGREKLFF
.,TRBV18,CASSMTKNEQFF
TRBD1,TRBV27,CASSRQGVTEAFF
.,TRBV7-2,CASSLTYSQLSSYNEQFF
.,TRBV10-3,CAMGGESYEQYF
.,TRBV20-1,CSARTFNSGTDTQYF
.,TRBV2,CASSDQGPKNTGELFF
TRBD2,TRBV18,CASSPTSASSYNEQFF
TRBD1,TRBV25-1,CASSVTGGAEKLFF
.,TRBV4-1,CASSLGPQMLTGELFF
TRBD2,TRBV18,CASSPSLAGVTGF
.,TRBV7-2,CASSLIGVFEAFF
TRBD1,TRBV7-9,CASSPTGTGNSREQYF
TRBD1,TRBV7-2,CASRRQGGVGEKLFF
.,TRBV2,CASSERQLYGYTF
.,TRBV7-2,CASSLRADSNEQFF
TRBD1,TRBV7-9,CASSTARTGANEQFF
.,TRBV5-3,CASRPQGWSHPGELFF
.,TRBV6-8,CATNRRDVNSPLHF
.,TRBV20-1,CSAREGVNEQFF
TRBD1,TRBV11-3,CASSPGGEDPHEQYF
.,TRBV7-6,CASSPSGGHEQFF
.,TRBV20-1,CSAPKTLMNEQFF
TRBD1,TRBV7-9,CASSLKGQGGTGANVLTF
TRBD2,TRBV6-8,CASRGGGTGYEQYF
.,TRBV28,CASRTRGQHNQPQHF
.,TRBV7-2,CASSLARQGYRETQYF
.,TRBV7-9,CASSFFQRTEAFF
TRBD2,TRBV6-2/TRBV6-3,CASSPSGRNTDTQYF
TRBD1,TRBV29-1,CSVWTGNTEAFF
.,TRBV7-9,CASSSDRSATNEKLFF
.,TRBV12-3/TRBV12-4,CASRETDTQYF
.,TRBV7-2,CASSPAGIGRATDTQYF
TRBD2,TRBV5-3,CASSLGAGRGGREQFF
TRBD1,TRBV15,CATSGDRGQNEQYF
TRBD1,TRBV6-1,CASSWRQGELASTRNSPLHF
TRBD2,TRBV2,CASSPLGAGGPFEQYF